This TCR beta chain is from a study of OX40 agonist ivuxolimab in advanced cancers. Study in general: The patients' treatment was ivuxolimab, an agonistic anti-OX40 (CD134) antibody. In three patients, partial responses were observed, one with hepatocellular carcinoma and two with cutaneous melanoma. Study-level findings and limits: Clones of CD4+ and CD8+ blood T cells grew by week 6 at doses of 0.1 to 3.0 mg/kg. There were also nonresponders showing low normalized T-cell clonal expansion.

Points on this clone: Its cognate antigen is unknown.

Generated by immunoSEQ multiplex PCR, the TCRdb table keeps only in-frame clones and is missing some. The sample lists tens of thousands of clones, about 88% seen once, with about 43% in the top ten. This CDR3 spans 17 amino acids. The specimen was CD4+ or CD8+ T cells sorted from blood, collected in a trial of the OX40 agonist ivuxolimab. The chain recombines TRBV21-1 with TRBJ2-3; the D call TRBD1 from the table was never checked on the DNA. TRBV21-1 is classified as a pseudogene. The clonotype was recovered from an adult with an advanced solid tumor such as melanoma, head and neck, liver or kidney cancer. CDR3 coding DNA: TGTGCCAGCAGCAAGGGACAGGAGGGGGTTAGCACAGATACGCAGTATTTT. This codes for CASSKGQEGVSTDTQYF.